This T cell receptor (beta chain) was recovered during a study of blood T cell repertoires in COVID-19. Some clones are missing from TCRdb's copy, which holds only in-frame ones; the method was immunoSEQ multiplex PCR. Here the sample spans about 98,000 clones, 87% being singletons. Germline V gives CDR1 SGHKS, CDR2 YYEKEE (reference sequence). The CDR3 has 15 amino acids. The ends lost 7 bases at V and 1 base at J; junction bases unmatched: 7. This sequence was found in a woman aged 45-65 years with COVID-19, enrolled during active disease. The J gene is TRBJ1-1, the V gene TRBV5-5; 10 nucleotides align to TRBD1. Input material: peripheral blood. The CDR3 DNA reads TGTGCCAGCTGGGGGAGACAGGGGGCGAACACTGAAGCTTTCTTT. Translated: CASWGRQGANTEAFF.